This T cell receptor (beta chain) was recovered during a study of beta chain features in type 1 diabetes. Study-level results: Although PCR might favor shorter templates, it would do so equally in patients and controls. Small HLA sub-analyses could not settle whether HLA shapes TCRB rearrangement.

The CDR3 length is 16 residues. Trimming removed 1 base from V and 3 bases from J; junction bases left unmatched: 2. Per germline, CDR1 LGHNA and CDR2 YNFKEQ. This clone was counted only a few times. As yet, its antigen is unknown. Every isolated RNA sample was fully reverse transcribed, so sequencing captured expressed TCRB transcripts. The method was immunoSEQ multiplex PCR; TCRdb's version includes in-frame clones alone and lacks a portion of them. The sample includes approximately 150,000 clones, 7.5% to 10% of them seen just once. What was sequenced was central memory CD4+ T cells from blood. The clonotype was recovered from a woman between 18 and 29 years old in good health. The chain uses TRBV4-2 and TRBJ2-3; 12 bases are shared with TRBD2. The CDR3 DNA reads as TGTGCCAGCAGCCAAGCGACTAGCGGGAGTACAGATACGCAGTATTTT. Protein sequence: CASSQATSGSTDTQYF.